Below are 9 T cell receptor beta chains sequenced from a single sample in a study of OX40 agonist ivuxolimab in advanced cancers. Libraries were made using the immunoSEQ multiplex PCR assay. The table was pulled from immuneACCESS by TCRdb, which kept in-frame rearrangements only. Such tables lose some clones; where checked, under half of the loss comes from unresolved V genes, and the rest has no known cause. Present in this sample are 40,000 or so clones, roughly four fifths of which were seen just once. The ten most abundant clones make up more than 2% of the sample. The sample in question was CD4+ or CD8+ T cells sorted from blood, obtained in a trial of the OX40 agonist ivuxolimab. These receptors all come from an adult with an advanced solid tumor such as melanoma, head and neck, liver or kidney cancer.

This chain links TRBV2 with TRBJ1-5, with 7 bases matching TRBD1. J lost 4 bases, V lost 6 bases, and 9 bases had no gene match. This CDR3 comprises 15 residues. Germline V gene lookup returns CDR1 SNHLY and CDR2 FYNNEI. CDR3 amino acids: CASRNPGQPNQPQHF. CDR3 DNA sequence: TGTGCCAGCAGGAACCCGGGACAGCCTAATCAGCCCCAGCATTTT. The entire variable domain, with the rest obtained from reference TRBV2 and TRBJ1-5, is as follows: EPEVTQTPSHQVTQMGQEVILRCVPISNHLYFYWYRQILGQKVEFLVSFYNNEISEKSEIFDDQFSVERPDGSNFTLKIRSTKLEDSAMYFCASRNPGQPNQPQHFGDGTRLSIL.

Only one count was recorded for this clone. V is TRBV5-4 and J is TRBJ2-3; D is possibly TRBD2 (6 bases). The CDR3 consists of 13 residues. Trimming took 3 bases from V and 3 from J, leaving 8 bases between them. CDR1 and CDR2 from the germline V gene are SGHNT and YYREEE (reference sequence). CDR3 nucleotides: TGTGCCAGCAGCTGGGACTTTACAGATACGCAGTATTTT. The encoded protein is CASSWDFTDTQYF.

This chain uses TRBV30 with TRBJ2-4; D is possibly TRBD2 (6 bases). Trimming stripped 3 bases from V and 0 bases from J, with 9 bases between. Per germline, CDR1 GTSNPN and CDR2 SVGIG (reference sequence). The CDR3 is made up of 14 amino acids. CDR3 sequence: CAWRGGVAKNIQYF. Written as DNA, the CDR3 is TGTGCCTGGAGGGGGGGAGTAGCCAAAAACATTCAGTACTTC. Looking up the rest from reference TRBV30 and TRBJ2-4 gives the full variable domain: SQTIHQWPATLVQPVGSPLSLECTVEGTSNPNLYWYRQAAGRGLQLLFYSVGIGQISSEVPQNLSASRPQDRQFILSSKKLLLSDSGFYLCAWRGGVAKNIQYFGAGTRLSVL.

V gene TRBV6-4 combines with J gene TRBJ2-1; TRBD1 agrees at 7 bases. CDR3 length equals 13 residues. With V trimmed by 6 bases and J by 6 bases, 5 bases remained unmatched. From germline, CDR1 is MRHNA and CDR2 SNTAGT. The CDR3 here is CASSLTGLNEQFF. CDR3 in DNA: TGTGCCAGCAGCTTGACAGGGCTCAATGAGCAGTTCTTC.

The rearrangement joins TRBV7-9 to TRBJ2-7; possibly TRBD1 or TRBD2 for D (5 bases each). The germline gives CDR1 SEHNR, CDR2 FQNEAQ (reference sequence). The V end was cut by 5 bases, the J end by 5 bases, with 10 bases between. This CDR3 region has 12 residues. CDR3 in amino acids: CASSRQRHEQYF. The CDR3 nucleotides are TGTGCCAGCAGCCGACAGCGGCACGAGCAGTACTTC.

The rearrangement uses TRBV5-4 and TRBJ2-5, with unresolved D. The CDR3 has 13 residues. Germline V CDR1 and CDR2: SGHNT, YYREEE (reference sequence). The ends were cut back, 2 bases at V and 2 bases at J, with 7 bases in the middle. CDR3 sequence (DNA): TGTGCCAGCAGCTTTAGGGTGCAAGAGACCCAGTACTTC. Protein: CASSFRVQETQYF.

The CDR3 loop reads CASSSGTAYGYTF. CDR3 nucleotides: TGTGCCAGCAGCTCCGGGACAGCCTATGGCTACACCTTC. The chain carries TRBV7-8 and TRBJ1-2; 7 positions agree with TRBD1. CDR1 and CDR2 (germline): SGHVS, FQNEAQ. Trimming at V came to 4 bases and at J to 4 bases, leaving 3 bases not matched to a gene. This CDR3 has 13 amino acids.

V gene TRBV7-8 combines with J gene TRBJ1-6; TRBD1 matches at 9 bases. The V and J ends lost 5 bases and 10 bases, in that order; junction bases with no gene match: 18. The CDR3 is 18 residues long. Per germline, CDR1 SGHVS and CDR2 FQNEAQ. In DNA form, the CDR3 reads TGTGCCAGCAGCCCGATGAGAAATAGGGGACAGGGAGACTCACCCCTCCACTTT. Its translation is CASSPMRNRGQGDSPLHF.

This clone has a single count. The rearrangement uses TRBV6-8 and TRBJ2-1, with 7 nucleotides matching TRBD2. In germline, CDR1 is MNHGY, CDR2 SAAAGT. After removal of 5 bases from V and 6 bases from J, the junction contained 10 bases not matched to a gene. CDR3 length: 15 residues. For the CDR3, the DNA is TGTGCCAGCAGTCGCCGGGACTACTCAGTCAATGAGCAGTTCTTC. As protein: CASSRRDYSVNEQFF.